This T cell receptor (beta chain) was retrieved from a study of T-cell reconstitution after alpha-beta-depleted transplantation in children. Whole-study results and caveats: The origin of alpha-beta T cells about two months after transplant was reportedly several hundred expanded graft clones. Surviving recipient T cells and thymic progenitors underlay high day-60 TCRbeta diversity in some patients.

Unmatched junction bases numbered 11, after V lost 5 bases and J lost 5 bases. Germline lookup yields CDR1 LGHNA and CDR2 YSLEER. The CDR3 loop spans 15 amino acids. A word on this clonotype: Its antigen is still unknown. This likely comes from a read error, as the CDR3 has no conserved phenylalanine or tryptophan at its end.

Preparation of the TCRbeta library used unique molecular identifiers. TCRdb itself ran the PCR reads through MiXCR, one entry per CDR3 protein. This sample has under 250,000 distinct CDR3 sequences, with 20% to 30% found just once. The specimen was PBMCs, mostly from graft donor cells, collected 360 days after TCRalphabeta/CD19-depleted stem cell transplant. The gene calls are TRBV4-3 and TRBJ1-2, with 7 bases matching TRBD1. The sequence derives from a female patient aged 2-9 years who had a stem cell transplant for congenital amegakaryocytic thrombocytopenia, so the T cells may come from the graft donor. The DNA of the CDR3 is TGCGCCAGCAGCTTTACAGGGGACCCAATTTATGGCTACACCTGC. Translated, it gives CASSFTGDPIYGYTC.